One and the same sample provided the 24 T cell receptor beta chains below, sequenced in a study of blood T cell repertoires in COVID-19. Generated by immunoSEQ multiplex PCR, the TCRdb table keeps only in-frame clones and is missing some. The data contain 200,000 to 300,000 clones, approximately 89% of them seen just once; the ten biggest clones take up roughly 2.5%. The sequencing sample was made of PBMCs or T cells enriched from blood (not recorded which). The receptors were gathered from a woman aged 40-49 years with acute COVID-19.

This clone was seen more than once but under ten times. V gene TRBV7-6 combines with J gene TRBJ2-2, with 9 nucleotides matching TRBD1. The CDR3 is 16 residues long. CDR1 is SGHVS and CDR2 is FNYEAQ in the germline V gene. V shed 4 bases, J shed 4 bases, and the junction held 7 bases outside the gene matches. The CDR3 DNA is TGTGCCAGCAGCTCGGGACAGGGAAGGGGCACCGGGGAGCTGTTTTTT. This codes for CASSSGQGRGTGELFF.

This sequence joins TRBV19 and TRBJ1-1; 9 bases map to TRBD1. The CDR3 runs to 16 residues. Germline V lookup: CDR1 LNHDA, CDR2 SQIVND (reference sequence). The V gene end was trimmed by 8 bases and the J gene end by 4 bases; junction bases not matched to a gene: 14. CDR3 nucleotide sequence: TGTGCCAGTGATCCGGGACAGGGTTTTTTGGGCACTGAAGCTTTCTTT. Protein sequence: CASDPGQGFLGTEAFF. The variable domain in full, with the rest retrieved from reference TRBV19 and TRBJ1-1, is DGGITQSPKYLFRKEGQNVTLSCEQNLNHDAMYWYRQDPGQGLRLIYYSQIVNDFQKGDIAEGYSVSREKKESFPLTVTSAQKNPTAFYLCASDPGQGFLGTEAFFGQGTRLTVV.

The chain is built from TRBV5-1 and TRBJ2-1, with TRBD2 matching over 14 bases. The CDR3 contains 20 residues. CDR1 is SGHRS and CDR2 is YFSETQ in the germline V gene. J was trimmed by 5 bases and V by 4 bases; bases with no gene match: 17. The CDR3 DNA is TGCGCCAGCAGCCCTGGACTAGCGGGAGGTCGCTCGGGTTCAAACAATGAGCAGTTCTTC. Translating gives CASSPGLAGGRSGSNNEQFF.

V usage is TRBV7-9 and J usage is TRBJ1-5; 10 bases align to TRBD1. The CDR3 covers 14 residues. The germline V gene encodes CDR1 SEHNR and CDR2 FQNEAQ (reference sequence). V was clipped by 1 base and J by 6 bases; unmatched bases: 0. CDR3 sequence (DNA): TGTGCCAGCAGCTTAGGGGACAGGGGTCAGCCCCAGCATTTT. As protein: CASSLGDRGQPQHF.

Details on this clone: Other DNA sequences in the sample encode the same CDR3. The gene calls are TRBV7-9 and TRBJ2-5; TRBD2 matches at 7 bases. CDR3 length: 13 residues. The germline V gene encodes CDR1 SEHNR and CDR2 FQNEAQ (reference sequence). With 3 bases clipped from V and 5 bases from J, the junction kept 3 bases outside the gene matches. The CDR3 DNA reads as TGTGCCAGCAGCTTCTCCGGGGGGGAGACCCAGTACTTC. Translation: CASSFSGGETQYF.

The chain employs TRBV18 and TRBJ2-2; D gene ambiguous. Germline V gene data show CDR1 as KGHSH and CDR2 as LQKENI. The CDR3 totals 12 residues. V lost 1 base, J lost 6 bases, and 3 bases lay in between. CDR3 DNA: TGTGCCAGCTCACCACGAGCCGGGGAGCTGTTTTTT. This translates into CASSPRAGELFF.

The chain carries TRBV29-1 and TRBJ2-2, with TRBD1 matching over 9 bases. This CDR3 is built from 14 residues. The ends lost 6 bases at V and 6 bases at J; junction bases unmatched: 8. In germline, CDR1 is SQVTM, CDR2 ANQGSEA. CDR3 region: CSVVQGAAAGELFF. The CDR3 DNA sequence: TGCAGCGTGGTACAGGGGGCAGCGGCCGGGGAGCTGTTTTTT.

The chain couples TRBV30 to TRBJ1-1; D possibly corresponds to TRBD1 (6 bases). CDR1 is GTSNPN, CDR2 SVGIG, per germline (reference sequence). Trimming took off 5 bases at V and 5 bases at J, with 18 bases between the two ends. This CDR3 has 14 residues. For the CDR3, the DNA is TGTGCCTGGCGTACCACAGGGTTAGGAACTGAAGCTTTCTTT. The encoded protein is CAWRTTGLGTEAFF.

This clone has only one observation. The chain couples TRBV6-2 or TRBV6-3 to TRBJ2-5, with 7 nucleotides matching TRBD1. This CDR3 has 17 residues. Germline V CDR1 and CDR2: MNHEY, SVGEGT. Germline trimming cut 9 bases from V and 2 bases from J; bases unmatched to any gene: 18. DNA for the CDR3: TGTGCCAGTAGTATGTCATTCCCGGGACAGCCACAAGAGACCCAGTACTTC. Its protein is CASSMSFPGQPQETQYF.

The CDR3 reads CASRRTGVHNEQFF. CDR3 nucleotide sequence: TGTGCCAGCAGGAGGACGGGGGTGCACAATGAGCAGTTCTTC. J is TRBJ2-1 and V is TRBV6-5; possibly TRBD2 for D (6 bases). The length of the CDR3 is 14 residues. Looked up from germline, CDR1 is MNHEY and CDR2 is SVGAGI. V was clipped by 6 bases and J by 5 bases, with 14 bases between them.

J is TRBJ2-2 and V is TRBV7-9; the match to TRBD2 covers 8 bases. Germline assignment: CDR1 SEHNR and CDR2 FQNEAQ (reference sequence). V dropped 2 bases and J dropped 2; count of bases not matched to a gene: 10. There are 18 residues in the CDR3. CDR3 in DNA: TGTGCCAGCAGCTTAATTGACCTACTAGCGGAAAACACCGGGGAGCTGTTTTTT. It yields the protein CASSLIDLLAENTGELFF.

This clone has a single count. The rearrangement links TRBV5-4 to TRBJ2-2, with 7 positions matching TRBD1. Trimming cost V 1 base and J 5 bases; bases outside gene matches: 2. Germline V gene sequence: CDR1 SGHNT, CDR2 YYREEE (reference sequence). This CDR3 contains 14 residues. CDR3 nucleotides: TGTGCCAGCAGCTTGCTGACAGGGACCGGGGAGCTGTTTTTT. Translated, it gives CASSLLTGTGELFF.

The V gene is TRBV4-3, the J gene TRBJ2-6, with 11 bases matching TRBD1. The CDR3 length is 20 residues. Germline trimming cut 3 bases from V and 4 bases from J; bases unmatched to any gene: 14. The germline CDR1 and CDR2 sequences are LGHNA and YSLEER. CDR3 sequence reads: CASSQATGTGGYEGANVLTF. The CDR3 bases are TGCGCCAGCAGCCAGGCCACCGGGACAGGGGGGTATGAGGGGGCCAACGTCCTGACTTTC.

The genes are TRBV5-4 and TRBJ1-5, with 8 bases matching TRBD1. The length of the CDR3 is 15 residues. The V and J ends lost 4 bases and 1 base, in that order; junction bases with no gene match: 4. Germline CDR1 and CDR2: SGHNT and YYREEE (reference sequence). The CDR3 reads CASSTQGASNQPQHF. In nucleotides, the CDR3 is TGTGCCAGCAGCACCCAGGGGGCGAGCAATCAGCCCCAGCATTTT.

This rearrangement joins TRBV11-2 to TRBJ2-7; D might be TRBD2 (5 bases). Germline V gene lookup returns CDR1 SGHAT and CDR2 FQNNGV. The ends were cut back, 1 base at V and 0 bases at J, with 7 bases in the middle. There are 14 residues in the CDR3. The CDR3 loop reads CASSLGLLSYEQYF. In DNA form, the CDR3 reads TGTGCCAGCAGCTTAGGACTACTCTCCTACGAGCAGTACTTC. The entire variable domain, with the rest obtained from reference TRBV11-2 and TRBJ2-7, is as follows: EAGVAQSPRYKIIEKRQSVAFWCNPISGHATLYWYQQILGQGPKLLIQFQNNGVVDDSQLPKDRFSAERLKGVDSTLKIQPAKLEDSAVYLCASSLGLLSYEQYFGPGTRLTVT.

The chain recombines TRBV19 with TRBJ1-1, with TRBD1 as a possible D gene (5 bases). V was trimmed by 10 bases and J by 2 bases, leaving 14 bases between them. Looked up from germline, CDR1 is LNHDA and CDR2 is SQIVND (reference sequence). CDR3 length: 13 residues. CDR3 region: CATSQTVNTEAFF. The CDR3 coding sequence is TGTGCCACCTCCCAGACAGTCAACACTGAAGCTTTCTTT.

This sequence joins TRBV6-4 and TRBJ2-2; possibly TRBD1 for D (5 bases). Trimming stripped 3 bases from V and 4 bases from J, with 12 bases between. The CDR3 sequence is 15 residues long. The germline V gene has CDR1 MRHNA and CDR2 SNTAGT. As DNA, the CDR3 is TGTGCCAGCAGTGAGGGGCTTTCGAGCACCGGGGAGCTGTTTTTT. Protein product: CASSEGLSSTGELFF.

This chain uses TRBV6-5 with TRBJ2-7; 9 nucleotides match TRBD2. The CDR3 is made up of 13 amino acids. V was clipped by 5 bases and J by 2 bases; unmatched bases: 1. The germline V gene has CDR1 MNHEY and CDR2 SVGAGI. CDR3 sequence: CASSLAGTYEQYV. As DNA, the CDR3 is TGTGCCAGCAGTCTAGCGGGAACCTACGAGCAGTACGTC.

The gene calls are TRBV14 and TRBJ1-4; 8 nucleotides match TRBD1. Germline trimming cut 5 bases from V and 8 bases from J; bases unmatched to any gene: 7. CDR1 and CDR2 (germline): SGHDN, FVKESK. CDR3 length equals 14 residues. Written as DNA, the CDR3 is TGTGCCAGCAGCTTCGACAGGGGATACGAAAAACTGTTTTTT. Amino acids: CASSFDRGYEKLFF.

This clone has a handful of counts. The chain recombines TRBV2 with TRBJ2-4; 7 nucleotides agree with TRBD1. The CDR3 is made up of 16 amino acids. Germline lookup yields CDR1 SNHLY and CDR2 FYNNEI. V gave up 6 bases and J gave up 0 bases; unmatched junction bases: 8. The CDR3 here is CASSADRPLAKNIQYF. The CDR3 DNA is TGTGCCAGCAGCGCGGACAGGCCTCTAGCCAAAAACATTCAGTACTTC.

This clone was counted a single time. This sequence joins TRBV6-5 and TRBJ1-2; the D gene is possibly TRBD1 (5 bases). CDR3 size: 15 residues. The V and J ends lost 0 bases and 5 bases respectively, with 13 bases between them. The germline V gene has CDR1 MNHEY and CDR2 SVGAGI. CDR3 sequence reads: CASSYSPGSGYGYTF. In nucleotides, the CDR3 is TGTGCCAGCAGTTACTCGCCCGGGTCAGGGTATGGCTACACCTTC.

J is TRBJ2-2 and V is TRBV24-1; D is possibly TRBD1 (6 bases). CDR1 and CDR2 from the germline V gene are KGHDR and SFDVKD. Trimming removed 3 bases from V and 0 bases from J, with 22 bases in between. The CDR3 runs 20 residues. CDR3 nucleotide sequence: TGTGCCACCAGTGATATGAACAAAAAACAGGGAACGTCGAACACCGGGGAGCTGTTTTTT. Translating gives CATSDMNKKQGTSNTGELFF.

This chain connects TRBV12-5 to TRBJ2-7; a possible D gene is TRBD1 (5 bases). The germline V and J ends were trimmed by 1 base and 6 bases, with 10 bases remaining between them. Germline V gene lookup returns CDR1 LGHNT and CDR2 FRNRAP. The CDR3 length is 13 residues. CDR3 loop: CASGLGQGGEQYV. In nucleotides, the CDR3 is TGTGCTAGTGGTTTGGGCCAGGGTGGCGAGCAGTACGTC.

This clone was observed a handful of times. J is TRBJ1-6 and V is TRBV5-1; 12 bases are a match to TRBD1. Germline V gene data show CDR1 as SGHRS and CDR2 as YFSETQ. The CDR3 has 17 amino acids. Losses at the gene ends were 0 bases for V and 7 bases for J; bases not matched to a gene: 5. The CDR3 reads CASSLAGTGGRNSPLHF. DNA for the CDR3: TGCGCCAGCAGCTTGGCTGGGACAGGGGGCCGCAATTCACCCCTCCACTTT.